What follows are 31 T cell receptor beta chains derived from one specimen sequenced in a study of response to subunit inactivated influenza vaccine. MiXCR, applied by TCRdb to the RT-PCR reads, yields one record per CDR3 protein. The repertoire has around 470,000 distinct CDR3 sequences, approximately 6.9% of them found once; the top ten carry around 13%. This material consisted of PBMCs from blood, taken around 25 months after vaccination. These receptors were taken from a man aged 50 to 75 who received an inactivated influenza vaccine.

CDR3 nucleotide sequence: TGCAGTGCTAACCACGCGGGACTAGCTATGAATGAGCAGTTCTTC. Protein sequence: CSANHAGLAMNEQFF. The chain carries TRBV20-1 and TRBJ2-1; TRBD2 matches at 9 bases. Per germline, CDR1 DFQATT and CDR2 SNEGSKA (reference sequence). The CDR3 extends over 15 amino acids. The trim removed 4 bases at V and 7 bases at J, leaving 11 bases unmatched.

This clonotype was detected only a few times. The CDR3 spells CASSLVPGTGNTIYF. CDR3 bases: TGCGCCAGCAGCTTGGTTCCAGGGACTGGAAACACCATATATTTT. This chain uses TRBV5-1 with TRBJ1-3; tentative D call: TRBD1 (5 bases). V lost 0 bases and J lost 2, with 9 bases in between. The CDR3 contains 15 residues. Germline V gene sequence: CDR1 SGHRS, CDR2 YFSETQ.

This clonotype was counted many times. The chain uses TRBV18 and TRBJ1-2; TRBD1 matches 8 bases. The CDR3 is 13 residues long. Germline V gives CDR1 KGHSH, CDR2 LQKENI. V shed 6 bases, J shed 5 bases, and the junction held 5 bases outside the gene matches. CDR3 sequence: CASSTGEGYGYTF. The CDR3 DNA sequence: TGTGCCAGCTCGACAGGGGAAGGGTATGGCTACACCTTC. Full variable domain (rest looked up from reference TRBV18 and TRBJ1-2): NAGVMQNPRHLVRRRGQEARLRCSPMKGHSHVYWYRQLPEEGLKFMVYLQKENIIDESGMPKERFSAEFPKEGPSILRIQQVVRGDSAAYFCASSTGEGYGYTFGSGTRLTVV.

This rearrangement joins TRBV7-9 to TRBJ2-4; D might be TRBD1 or TRBD2, each matching 5 bases. From germline, CDR1 is SEHNR and CDR2 FQNEAQ (reference sequence). This CDR3 comprises 13 residues. Trimming removed 5 bases at V and 3 bases at J, with 8 bases between. Written as DNA, the CDR3 is TGTGCCAGCAGCGCTGGGGGCAAAAACATTCAGTACTTC. It specifies CASSAGGKNIQYF.

The gene calls are TRBV6-5 and TRBJ2-7; no firm D call. Germline V gene sequence: CDR1 MNHEY, CDR2 SVGAGI. V was trimmed by 2 bases and J by 0 bases, leaving 8 bases between them. The CDR3 is 14 residues long. DNA of the CDR3: TGTGCCAGCAGTTACGCGAGGTACTCCTACGAGCAGTACTTC. Translation gives CASSYARYSYEQYF.

This clonotype occurred a few times. The chain has TRBV20-1 and TRBJ1-1; 7 nucleotides align to TRBD1. This CDR3 region has 14 residues. Germline V CDR1 and CDR2: DFQATT, SNEGSKA (reference sequence). J lost 4 bases, V lost 4 bases, and 9 bases had no gene match. DNA for the CDR3: TGCAGTGCTATAAGACAAACAGGGGTCACTGAAGCTTTCTTT. This translates into CSAIRQTGVTEAFF.

This chain connects TRBV6-1 to TRBJ1-3, with TRBD1 matching over 11 bases. The CDR3 has 17 residues. Germline lookup yields CDR1 MNHNS and CDR2 SASEGT. Unmatched junction bases numbered 5, after V lost 4 bases and J lost 0 bases. The CDR3 loop is CASSVGTGGPSGNTIYF. Here the CDR3 DNA reads TGTGCCAGCAGTGTAGGGACAGGGGGTCCCTCTGGAAACACCATATATTTT.

This CDR3 reads CASRVLEGTGELFF. In DNA form, the CDR3 reads TGTGCCAGCAGAGTCCTAGAGGGCACCGGGGAGCTGTTTTTT. The chain couples TRBV7-9 to TRBJ2-2, with D perhaps matching TRBD2 (5 bases). CDR3 length: 14 residues. Trimming left V 6 bases short and J 4 bases short, with 12 bases between. Germline values: CDR1 SEHNR, CDR2 FQNEAQ (reference sequence).

The table lists this clonotype with a few counts. The V call is TRBV20-1, the J call TRBJ1-5; D is possibly TRBD1 (5 bases). The V end lost 3 bases, the J end lost 5 bases, and 17 bases lay between the germline ends. The germline V gene has CDR1 DFQATT and CDR2 SNEGSKA (reference sequence). The CDR3 is made up of 15 amino acids. The CDR3 is CSASGASEGDQPQHF. CDR3 sequence (DNA): TGCAGTGCTAGTGGGGCGAGTGAGGGTGATCAGCCCCAGCATTTT.

The J gene is TRBJ2-7, the V gene TRBV7-8; D remains unclear. V lost 1 base to trimming and J lost 6 bases, with 10 bases between them. The CDR3 extends over 13 amino acids. Germline CDR1 SGHVS, CDR2 FQNEAQ. The CDR3 region has the DNA TGTGCCAGCAGCTTAGTATCGGTTCCCGAGCAGTACTTC. It is translated as CASSLVSVPEQYF.

The gene calls are TRBV29-1 and TRBJ1-2; D perhaps matches TRBD1 (6 bases). CDR1 SQVTM and CDR2 ANQGSEA come from the germline V gene. This CDR3 is built from 13 residues. V gave up 3 bases and J gave up 8 bases, with 16 bases separating them. CDR3 nucleotide sequence: TGCAGCGTTGAGGACAGTCCCTTTGGCGGCTACACCTTC. This gives the protein CSVEDSPFGGYTF.

The V gene is TRBV6-5, the J gene TRBJ2-5, with 7 bases identical to TRBD1. The CDR3 covers 17 residues. CDR1 MNHEY and CDR2 SVGAGI come from the germline V gene. V gave up 2 bases and J gave up 2 bases; unmatched junction bases: 11. The CDR3 nucleotides are TGTGCCAGCAGTTACATCCGGGACAGAGATACTCAAGAGACCCAGTACTTC. Translating gives CASSYIRDRDTQETQYF.

This clonotype showed up just a few times. This chain uses TRBV18 with TRBJ2-5, with 10 bases fitting TRBD1. The trim removed 3 bases at V and 7 bases at J, leaving 8 bases unmatched. The CDR3 is made up of 15 amino acids. Germline CDR1 reads KGHSH; CDR2 reads LQKENI. CDR3 in DNA: TGTGCCAGCTCACCCGGACAGGGGGTCCTTGGGACCCAGTACTTC. Its protein product is CASSPGQGVLGTQYF.

V gene TRBV6-2 or TRBV6-3 combines with J gene TRBJ2-1, with 7 nucleotides matching TRBD2. The CDR3 spans 18 residues. The germline gives CDR1 MNHEY, CDR2 SVGEGT. V shed 2 bases, J shed 4 bases, and the junction held 14 bases outside the gene matches. The DNA for the CDR3 is TGTGCCAGCAGTTACCTGGCGGGGGACGGCTTTCGATACAATGAGCAGTTCTTC. Translated, it gives CASSYLAGDGFRYNEQFF.

V is TRBV10-3 and J is TRBJ1-1; D gene unclear. Trimming shortened V by 10 bases and J by 6 bases, and 15 bases separated the two germline ends. Germline lookup yields CDR1 ENHRY and CDR2 SYGVKD. The CDR3 consists of 12 residues. The CDR3 sequence: CATVGRVPEAFF. The CDR3 DNA follows: TGTGCCACTGTCGGTCGGGTGCCTGAAGCTTTCTTT.

The chain combines TRBV18 with TRBJ1-1; 7 positions match TRBD1. Losses at the gene ends were 5 bases for V and 10 bases for J; bases not matched to a gene: 10. This CDR3 region has 13 residues. In germline, CDR1 is KGHSH, CDR2 LQKENI. CDR3 sequence: CASSSLGQVGAFF. CDR3 in DNA: TGTGCCAGCTCATCACTAGGACAGGTAGGAGCTTTCTTT.

This clonotype was seen ten or more times. V and J are TRBV5-1 and TRBJ1-4; D not certain. The V end lost 1 base, the J end lost 2 bases, and 12 bases lay between the germline ends. Germline V gene lookup returns CDR1 SGHRS and CDR2 YFSETQ. The CDR3 is 16 amino acids. The CDR3 DNA sequence: TGCGCCAGCAGCTTGTGGAGTACCGGGACTAATGAAAAACTGTTTTTT. As protein: CASSLWSTGTNEKLFF.

The table lists this clonotype with a few counts. The V call is TRBV5-1, the J call TRBJ2-1, with unresolved D. The CDR3 runs 15 residues. CDR1 SGHRS and CDR2 YFSETQ come from the germline V gene. V lost 5 bases to trimming and J lost 5 bases, with 17 bases between them. The CDR3 region has the DNA TGCGCCAGCAGACGGGCAGGATTGACGGACAATGAGCAGTTCTTC. Its protein is CASRRAGLTDNEQFF.

This clonotype has a count of ten or more. This sequence joins TRBV7-2 and TRBJ1-2; D ambiguous. Trimming took 4 bases from V and 7 from J, leaving 13 bases between them. The CDR3 is 13 residues long. Germline-derived CDR1 and CDR2 are SGHTA and FQGNSA. CDR3 coding DNA: TGTGCCAGCAGCTCCCCCCGCAGGTTTGGCTACACCTTC. Protein product: CASSSPRRFGYTF. The full variable domain, in which reference TRBV7-2 and TRBJ1-2 provide the parts outside the CDR3, is GAGVSQSPSNKVTEKGKDVELRCDPISGHTALYWYRQSLGQGLEFLIYFQGNSAPDKSGLPSDRFSAERTGGSVSTLTIQRTQQEDSAVYLCASSSPRRFGYTFGSGTRLTVV.

Only a few counts were recorded for this clonotype. The chain employs TRBV11-2 and TRBJ2-1; D gene ambiguous. V was shortened by 0 bases and J by 4 bases, with 10 bases between the two germline ends. In germline, CDR1 is SGHAT, CDR2 FQNNGV. The CDR3 covers 15 residues. The DNA for the CDR3 is TGTGCCAGCAGCTTAGATCTTGGCCGTTACAATGAGCAGTTCTTC. Protein sequence: CASSLDLGRYNEQFF.

The chain combines TRBV7-2 with TRBJ2-7; D call uncertain. Germline V gene lookup returns CDR1 SGHTA and CDR2 FQGNSA. The CDR3 is 14 amino acids. V lost 1 base and J 5 bases, leaving 12 bases between the germline ends. The CDR3 coding sequence is TGTGCCAGCAGCTTAGGGATCTTGGTTAACGAGCAGTACTTC. Encoded protein: CASSLGILVNEQYF. Full variable domain (rest looked up from reference TRBV7-2 and TRBJ2-7): GAGVSQSPSNKVTEKGKDVELRCDPISGHTALYWYRQSLGQGLEFLIYFQGNSAPDKSGLPSDRFSAERTGGSVSTLTIQRTQQEDSAVYLCASSLGILVNEQYFGPGTRLTVT.

This rearrangement joins TRBV20-1 to TRBJ1-2; TRBD1 might be the D (6 bases). Deletions cut 0 bases from V and 4 bases from J, with 18 bases between. Germline CDR1 DFQATT, CDR2 SNEGSKA (reference sequence). The CDR3 runs to 16 residues. The CDR3: CSARESGVGYLYGYTF. The DNA of the CDR3 is TGCAGTGCTAGAGAATCAGGGGTCGGGTATCTCTATGGCTACACCTTC.

This clonotype occurred many times. This chain connects TRBV12-3 or TRBV12-4 to TRBJ2-2; TRBD1 is a possible D gene (5 bases). The V and J ends lost 4 bases and 4 bases respectively, with 13 bases between them. The CDR3 is 15 residues long. DNA for the CDR3: TGTGCCAGCAGTTCCCGGGCAGGGCGCACCGGGGAGCTGTTTTTT. Its translation: CASSSRAGRTGELFF.

This clonotype was detected a few times. V gene TRBV14 combines with J gene TRBJ1-4; D remains unclear. The CDR3 loop spans 13 amino acids. Germline CDR1 SGHDN, CDR2 FVKESK. With 4 bases removed from V and 8 bases from J, the gap between germline ends came to 11 bases. The CDR3 spells CASSRFYGEKLFF. The CDR3 DNA follows: TGTGCCAGCAGCCGTTTCTATGGGGAAAAACTGTTTTTT.

V gene TRBV30 combines with J gene TRBJ1-1; D not resolved. Trimming shortened V by 1 base and J by 4 bases, and 7 bases separated the two germline ends. Germline CDR1 GTSNPN, CDR2 SVGIG (reference sequence). The CDR3 extends over 12 amino acids. The CDR3 DNA sequence: TGTGCCTGGAGTGGGGCCCGCACTGAAGCTTTCTTT. Amino acids: CAWSGARTEAFF.

This clonotype was picked up many times. CDR3 bases: TGTGCCAGCAGTGAAGATCAAGGCTACACCTTC. It encodes CASSEDQGYTF. The chain has TRBV6-1 and TRBJ1-2, with D unresolved. Trimming removed 1 base at V and 8 bases at J, with 5 bases between. Germline V lookup: CDR1 MNHNS, CDR2 SASEGT. The CDR3 covers 11 residues.

This clonotype was counted a few times. This sequence joins TRBV5-1 and TRBJ2-3; 10 bases agree with TRBD1. This CDR3 spans 16 amino acids. Germline V CDR1 and CDR2: SGHRS, YFSETQ. With 4 bases clipped from V and 2 bases from J, the junction kept 7 bases outside the gene matches. CDR3 in amino acids: CASSPRQGANTDTQYF. CDR3 bases: TGCGCCAGCAGCCCCCGACAGGGGGCCAACACAGATACGCAGTATTTT.

As DNA, the CDR3 is TGTGCCAGCAGCTTATCAGGGGGCATCACAGATACGCAGTATTTT. Protein sequence: CASSLSGGITDTQYF. The V and J genes are TRBV11-1 and TRBJ2-3; 8 bases align to TRBD1. With V trimmed by 2 bases and J by 2 bases, 3 bases remained unmatched. Germline CDR1 and CDR2: SGHAT and FQDESV (reference sequence). The CDR3 is made up of 15 amino acids. The variable domain in full, completed from reference TRBV11-1 and TRBJ2-3, reads EAEVAQSPRYKITEKSQAVAFWCDPISGHATLYWYRQILGQGPELLVQFQDESVVDDSQLPKDRFSAERLKGVDSTLKIQPAELGDSAMYLCASSLSGGITDTQYFGPGTRLTVL.

This chain uses TRBV12-3 or TRBV12-4 with TRBJ1-4; TRBD1 aligns across 7 bases. The CDR3 extends over 14 amino acids. The trim removed 8 bases at V and 4 bases at J, leaving 7 bases unmatched. CDR3 loop: CASGRDRHNEKLFF. CDR3 nucleotide sequence: TGTGCCAGCGGCCGGGACAGACATAATGAAAAACTGTTTTTT.

This sequence joins TRBV4-1 and TRBJ1-1; tentatively, D is TRBD1 (6 bases). V lost 3 bases and J lost 5, with 16 bases in between. The CDR3 has 15 residues. Looked up from germline, CDR1 is MGHRA and CDR2 is YSYEKL. This CDR3 reads CASSHRLGGRTEAFF. The CDR3 DNA is TGCGCCAGCAGCCATCGCCTAGGGGGTAGAACTGAAGCTTTCTTT.

This clonotype has a handful of counts. The V gene is TRBV6-5, the J gene TRBJ2-1, with D perhaps matching TRBD2 (5 bases). Germline CDR1 reads MNHEY; CDR2 reads SVGAGI. There are 15 residues in the CDR3. Trimming stripped 3 bases from V and 1 base from J, with 10 bases between. Written as DNA, the CDR3 is TGTGCCAGCAGTTATGAGGGCGGTTCCTACAATGAGCAGTTCTTC. It translates to CASSYEGGSYNEQFF.